This TCR beta chain originates from a study of neurological immune-mediated disorders. Study background: The multiple sclerosis group of roughly 35 included approximately 30 relapsing-remitting and 3 secondary progressive patients.

The trim removed 6 bases at V and 4 bases at J, leaving 6 bases unmatched. Germline assignment: CDR1 SGHVS and CDR2 FQNEAQ. CDR3 length equals 15 residues. This clonotype was observed at least ten times. Unsorted libraries came from 2 million PBMCs stored at -80 °C. TCRdb analysed the 5' RACE reads with MiXCR anew, one entry per CDR3 protein. The table lists 50,000 or so distinct CDR3 sequences, around 4% of them singletons. The source material was PBMCs. This chain uses TRBV7-8 with TRBJ2-2, with 9 nucleotides matching TRBD1. The clonotype originates from a man aged 60 to 75 with multiple sclerosis. The CDR3 region has the DNA TGTGCCAGCAGAATAGGGACAGGGAGCACCGGGGAGCTGTTTTTT. Translated, it gives CASRIGTGSTGELFF.